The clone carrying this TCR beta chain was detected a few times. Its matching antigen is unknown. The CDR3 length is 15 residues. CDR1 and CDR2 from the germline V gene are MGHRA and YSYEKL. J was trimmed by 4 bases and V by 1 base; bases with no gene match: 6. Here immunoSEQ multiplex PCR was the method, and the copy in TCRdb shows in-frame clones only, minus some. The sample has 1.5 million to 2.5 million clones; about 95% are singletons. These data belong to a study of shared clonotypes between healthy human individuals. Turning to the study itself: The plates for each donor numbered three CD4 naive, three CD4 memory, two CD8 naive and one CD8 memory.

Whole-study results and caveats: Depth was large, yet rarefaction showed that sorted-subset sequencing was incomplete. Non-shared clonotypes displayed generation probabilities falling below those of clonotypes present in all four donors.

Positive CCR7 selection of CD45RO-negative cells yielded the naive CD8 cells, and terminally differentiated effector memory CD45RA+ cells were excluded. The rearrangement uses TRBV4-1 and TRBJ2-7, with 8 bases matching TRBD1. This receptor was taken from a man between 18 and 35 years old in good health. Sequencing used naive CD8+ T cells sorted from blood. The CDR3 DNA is TGCGCCAGCAGCCAAGGTTTGCAGGGGGCTTACGAGCAGTACTTC. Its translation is CASSQGLQGAYEQYF.